This T cell receptor beta chain was profiled in a study of shared clonotypes between healthy human individuals. General observations from the study: Several donors had approximately 4.6% of their naive CD4 clonotypes in common.

Measured with immunoSEQ multiplex PCR; TCRdb has only the in-frame clones, and not every one. The profile shows roughly 2,300,000 clones, around 93% of them singletons. Comment on this clone: Its antigen is currently unknown.

V was cut by 6 bases and J by 5 bases, with 16 bases left in between. CDR1 is MNHNS and CDR2 is SASEGT in the germline V gene. This CDR3 spans 14 amino acids. The receptor was derived from a man younger than 35 in good health. Some clones in this sample may be carry-over from other donors' samples. Sequencing was done on a sample of naive CD4+ T cells from PBMCs. Described subset: CD45RA+ positively selected. V usage is TRBV6-1 and J usage is TRBJ1-1; D uncertain. The CDR3 nucleotides read TGTGCCAGCAGGCTTATGTGGATTGGGACTGAAGCTTTCTTT. It specifies CASRLMWIGTEAFF.